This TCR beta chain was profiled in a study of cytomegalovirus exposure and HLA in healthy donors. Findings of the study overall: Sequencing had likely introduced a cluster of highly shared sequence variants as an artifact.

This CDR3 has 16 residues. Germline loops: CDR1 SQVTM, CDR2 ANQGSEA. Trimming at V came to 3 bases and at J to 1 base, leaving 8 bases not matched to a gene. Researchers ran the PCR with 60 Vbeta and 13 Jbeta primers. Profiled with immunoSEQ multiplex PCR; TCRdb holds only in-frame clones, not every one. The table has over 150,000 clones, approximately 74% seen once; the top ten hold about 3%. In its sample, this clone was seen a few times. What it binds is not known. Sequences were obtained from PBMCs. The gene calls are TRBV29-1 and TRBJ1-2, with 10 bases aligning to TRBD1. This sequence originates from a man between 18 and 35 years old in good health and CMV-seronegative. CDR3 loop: CSVDQSTGGGNYGYTF. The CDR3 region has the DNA TGCAGCGTTGATCAATCGACAGGGGGCGGTAACTATGGCTACACCTTC.